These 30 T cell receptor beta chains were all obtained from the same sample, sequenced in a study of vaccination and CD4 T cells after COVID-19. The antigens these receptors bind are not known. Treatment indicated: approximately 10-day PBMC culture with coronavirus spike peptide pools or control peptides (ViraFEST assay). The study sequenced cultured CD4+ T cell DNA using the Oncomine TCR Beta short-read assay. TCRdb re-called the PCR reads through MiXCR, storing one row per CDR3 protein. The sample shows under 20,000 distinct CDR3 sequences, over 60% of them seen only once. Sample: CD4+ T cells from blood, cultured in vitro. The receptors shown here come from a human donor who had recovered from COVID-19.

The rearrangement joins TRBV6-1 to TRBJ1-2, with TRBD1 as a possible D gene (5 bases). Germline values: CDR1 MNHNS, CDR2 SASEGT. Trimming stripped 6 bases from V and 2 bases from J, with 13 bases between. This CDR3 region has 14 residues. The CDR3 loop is CASRKGERNYGYTF. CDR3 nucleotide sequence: TGTGCCAGCAGAAAAGGGGAGAGGAACTATGGCTACACCTTC.

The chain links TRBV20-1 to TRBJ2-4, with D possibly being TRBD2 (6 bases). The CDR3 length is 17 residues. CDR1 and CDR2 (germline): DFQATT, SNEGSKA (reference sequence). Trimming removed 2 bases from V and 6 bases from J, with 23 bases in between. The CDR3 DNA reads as TGCAGTGCTAGACTGTTGGGAGTGGGGACTGGGATAAACATTCAGTACTTC. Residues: CSARLLGVGTGINIQYF.

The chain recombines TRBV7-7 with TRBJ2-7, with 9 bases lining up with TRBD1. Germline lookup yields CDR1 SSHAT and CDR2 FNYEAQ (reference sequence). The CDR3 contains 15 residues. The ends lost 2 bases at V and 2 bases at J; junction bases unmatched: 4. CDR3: CASSLHRGPTYEQYF. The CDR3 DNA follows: TGTGCCAGCAGCTTACACAGGGGGCCGACCTACGAGCAGTACTTC.

DNA of the CDR3: TGCAGTGCTAGGCGGGGGCCATATTATAGCAATCAGCCCCAGCATTTT. It codes for CSARRGPYYSNQPQHF. This chain connects TRBV20-1 to TRBJ1-5; D is possibly TRBD1 (6 bases). Trimming left V 3 bases short and J 0 bases short, with 15 bases between. Germline lookup yields CDR1 DFQATT and CDR2 SNEGSKA (reference sequence). This CDR3 is 16 amino acids long.

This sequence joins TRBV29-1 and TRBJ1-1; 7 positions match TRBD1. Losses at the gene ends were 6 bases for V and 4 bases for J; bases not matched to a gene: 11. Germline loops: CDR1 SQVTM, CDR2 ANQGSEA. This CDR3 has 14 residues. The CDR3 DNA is TGCAGCGTCGGGAATTTCAGGGGGGGCACTGAAGCTTTCTTT. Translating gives CSVGNFRGGTEAFF.

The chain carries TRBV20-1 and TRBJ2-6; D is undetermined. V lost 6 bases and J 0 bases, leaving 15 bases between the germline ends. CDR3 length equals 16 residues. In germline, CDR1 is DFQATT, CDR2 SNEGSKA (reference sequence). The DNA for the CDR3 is TGCAGTGCGGCGGCCAGCTATCTCTCTGGGGCCAACGTCCTGACTTTC. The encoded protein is CSAAASYLSGANVLTF.

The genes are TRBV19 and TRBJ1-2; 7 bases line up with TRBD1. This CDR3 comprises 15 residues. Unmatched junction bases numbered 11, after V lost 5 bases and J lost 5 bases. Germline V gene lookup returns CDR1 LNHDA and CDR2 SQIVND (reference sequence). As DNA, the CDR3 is TGTGCCAGTAGTTTAATGACAGGGAGCAGTTATGGCTACACCTTC. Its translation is CASSLMTGSSYGYTF.

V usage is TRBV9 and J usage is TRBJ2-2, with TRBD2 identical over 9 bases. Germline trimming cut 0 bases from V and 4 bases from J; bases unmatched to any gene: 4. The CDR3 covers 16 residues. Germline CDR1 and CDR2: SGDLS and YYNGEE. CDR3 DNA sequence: TGTGCCAGCAGCGTAGTAGGTAGCGGGGGCACCGGGGAGCTGTTTTTT. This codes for CASSVVGSGGTGELFF.

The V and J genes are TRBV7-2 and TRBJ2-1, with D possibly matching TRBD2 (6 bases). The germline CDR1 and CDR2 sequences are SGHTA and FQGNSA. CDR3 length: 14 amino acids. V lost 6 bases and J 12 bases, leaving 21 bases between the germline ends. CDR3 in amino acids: CASSTSFLGGGQFF. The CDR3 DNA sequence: TGTGCCAGCAGTACCTCATTCTTGGGGGGAGGGCAGTTCTTC. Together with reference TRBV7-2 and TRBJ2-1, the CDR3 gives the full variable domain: GAGVSQSPSNKVTEKGKDVELRCDPISGHTALYWYRQSLGQGLEFLIYFQGNSAPDKSGLPSDRFSAERTGGSVSTLTIQRTQQEDSAVYLCASSTSFLGGGQFFGPGTRLTVL.

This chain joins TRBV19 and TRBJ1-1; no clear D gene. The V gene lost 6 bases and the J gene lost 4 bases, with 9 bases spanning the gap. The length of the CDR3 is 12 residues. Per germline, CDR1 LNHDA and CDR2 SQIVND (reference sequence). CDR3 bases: TGTGCCAGTAGCAGAAAACTCACTGAAGCTTTCTTT. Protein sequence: CASSRKLTEAFF.

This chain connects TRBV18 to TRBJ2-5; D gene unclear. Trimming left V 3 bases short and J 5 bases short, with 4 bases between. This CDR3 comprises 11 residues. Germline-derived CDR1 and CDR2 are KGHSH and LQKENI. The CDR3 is CASSPAETQYF. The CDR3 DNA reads TGTGCCAGCTCACCGGCCGAGACCCAGTACTTC.

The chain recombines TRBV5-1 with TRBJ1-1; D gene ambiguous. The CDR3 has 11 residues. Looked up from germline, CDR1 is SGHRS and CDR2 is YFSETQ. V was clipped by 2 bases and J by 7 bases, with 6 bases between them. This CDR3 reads CASSFSGEAFF. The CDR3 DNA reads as TGCGCCAGCAGCTTTTCGGGTGAAGCTTTCTTT.

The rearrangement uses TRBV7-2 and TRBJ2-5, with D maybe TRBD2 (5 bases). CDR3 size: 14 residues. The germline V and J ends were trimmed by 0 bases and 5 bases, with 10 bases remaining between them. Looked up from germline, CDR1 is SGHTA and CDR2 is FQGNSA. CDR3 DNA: TGTGCCAGCAGCTTAGCGGGAGTGGGTGAGACCCAGTACTTC. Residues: CASSLAGVGETQYF.

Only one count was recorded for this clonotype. CDR3 bases: TGTGCCAGCAGCTTAACGCACTATGGCTACACCTTC. It specifies CASSLTHYGYTF. The chain recombines TRBV7-2 with TRBJ1-2; D is uncertain. Germline values: CDR1 SGHTA, CDR2 FQGNSA. Trimming took off 2 bases at V and 3 bases at J, with 4 bases between the two ends. The CDR3 covers 12 residues.

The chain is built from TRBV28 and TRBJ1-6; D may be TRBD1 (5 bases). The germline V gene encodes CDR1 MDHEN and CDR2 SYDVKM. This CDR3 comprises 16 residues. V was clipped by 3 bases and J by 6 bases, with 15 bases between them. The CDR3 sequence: CASSFRQGLPNSPLHF. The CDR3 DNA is TGTGCCAGCAGTTTTCGTCAGGGCCTCCCTAATTCACCCCTCCACTTT.

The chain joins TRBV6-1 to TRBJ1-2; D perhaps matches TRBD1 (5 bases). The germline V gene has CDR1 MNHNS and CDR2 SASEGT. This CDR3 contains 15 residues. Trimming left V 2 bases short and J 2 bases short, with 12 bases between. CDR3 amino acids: CASSEQGTKNYGYTF. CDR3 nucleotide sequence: TGTGCCAGCAGTGAACAGGGAACGAAGAACTATGGCTACACCTTC.

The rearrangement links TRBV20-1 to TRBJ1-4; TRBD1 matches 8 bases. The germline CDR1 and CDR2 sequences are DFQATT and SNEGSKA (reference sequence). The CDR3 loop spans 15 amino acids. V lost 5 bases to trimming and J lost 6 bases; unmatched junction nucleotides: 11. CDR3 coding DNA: TGCAGTGCTGGAAGATTGGGGACAGGCTATGAAAAACTGTTTTTT. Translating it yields CSAGRLGTGYEKLFF.

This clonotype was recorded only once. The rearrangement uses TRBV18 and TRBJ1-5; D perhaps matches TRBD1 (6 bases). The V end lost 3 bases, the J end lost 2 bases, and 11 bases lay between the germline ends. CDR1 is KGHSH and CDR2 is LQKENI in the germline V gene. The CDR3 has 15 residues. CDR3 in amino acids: CASSPVGQRNQPQHF. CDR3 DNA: TGTGCCAGCTCACCGGTCGGACAGCGCAATCAGCCCCAGCATTTT.

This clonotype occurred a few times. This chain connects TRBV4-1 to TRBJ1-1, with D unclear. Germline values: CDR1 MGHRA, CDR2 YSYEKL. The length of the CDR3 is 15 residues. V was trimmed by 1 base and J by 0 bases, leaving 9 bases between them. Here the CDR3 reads CASSQAADMNTEAFF. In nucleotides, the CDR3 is TGCGCCAGCAGCCAAGCGGCAGACATGAACACTGAAGCTTTCTTT.

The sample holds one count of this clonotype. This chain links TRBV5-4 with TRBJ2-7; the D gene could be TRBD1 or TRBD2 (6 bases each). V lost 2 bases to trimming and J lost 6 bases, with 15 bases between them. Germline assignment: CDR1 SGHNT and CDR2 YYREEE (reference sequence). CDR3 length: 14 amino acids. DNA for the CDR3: TGTGCCAGCAGCTTCGGGGGCGGGCTCTCCGAGCAGTACTTC. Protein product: CASSFGGGLSEQYF.

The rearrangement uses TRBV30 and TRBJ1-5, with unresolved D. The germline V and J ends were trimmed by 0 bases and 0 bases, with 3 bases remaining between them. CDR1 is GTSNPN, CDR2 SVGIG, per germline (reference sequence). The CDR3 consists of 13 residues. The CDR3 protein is CAWSVGSNQPQHF. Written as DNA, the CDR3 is TGTGCCTGGAGTGTGGGTAGCAATCAGCCCCAGCATTTT.

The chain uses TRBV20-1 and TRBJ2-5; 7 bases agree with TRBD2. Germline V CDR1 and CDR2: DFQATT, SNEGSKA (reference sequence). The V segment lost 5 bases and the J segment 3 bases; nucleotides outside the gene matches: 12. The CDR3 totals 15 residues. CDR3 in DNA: TGCAGTGCTGGGGGGGATTTGACGAGAAAAGAGACCCAGTACTTC. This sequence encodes CSAGGDLTRKETQYF.

CDR3 nucleotide sequence: TGTGCCAGCAGTTTCGGGGTGAAGAGCAATCAGCCCCAGCATTTT. Its translation: CASSFGVKSNQPQHF. The rearrangement joins TRBV27 to TRBJ1-5; no clear D gene. The CDR3 has 15 amino acids. V was trimmed by 3 bases and J by 1 base, leaving 10 bases between them. The V gene's germline CDR1 is MNHEY and CDR2 SMNVEV (reference sequence).

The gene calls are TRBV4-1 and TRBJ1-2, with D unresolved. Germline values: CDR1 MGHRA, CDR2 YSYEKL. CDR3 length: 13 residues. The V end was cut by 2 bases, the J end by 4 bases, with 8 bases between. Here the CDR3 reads CASSQQEGYGYTF. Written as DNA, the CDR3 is TGCGCCAGCAGCCAACAGGAGGGCTATGGCTACACCTTC.

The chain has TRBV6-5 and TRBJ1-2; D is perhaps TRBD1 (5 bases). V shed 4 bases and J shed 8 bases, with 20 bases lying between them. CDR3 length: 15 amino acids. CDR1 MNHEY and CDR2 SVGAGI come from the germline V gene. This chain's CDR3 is CASSSAEGRAVGYTF. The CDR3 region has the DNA TGTGCCAGCAGTTCCGCGGAGGGCAGGGCCGTGGGCTACACCTTC.

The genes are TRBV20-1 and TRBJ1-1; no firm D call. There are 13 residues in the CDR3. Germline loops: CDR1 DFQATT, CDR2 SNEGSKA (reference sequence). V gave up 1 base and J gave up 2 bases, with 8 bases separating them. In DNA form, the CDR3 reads TGCAGTGCTAGAGTTGGGGTAAACACTGAAGCTTTCTTT. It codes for CSARVGVNTEAFF.

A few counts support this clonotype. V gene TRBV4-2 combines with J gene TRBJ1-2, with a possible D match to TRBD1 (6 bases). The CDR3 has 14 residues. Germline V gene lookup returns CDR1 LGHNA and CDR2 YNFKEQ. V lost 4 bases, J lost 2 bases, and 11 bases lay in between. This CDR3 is CASSLKGENYGYTF. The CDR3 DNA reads TGTGCCAGCAGCCTCAAGGGGGAGAACTATGGCTACACCTTC.

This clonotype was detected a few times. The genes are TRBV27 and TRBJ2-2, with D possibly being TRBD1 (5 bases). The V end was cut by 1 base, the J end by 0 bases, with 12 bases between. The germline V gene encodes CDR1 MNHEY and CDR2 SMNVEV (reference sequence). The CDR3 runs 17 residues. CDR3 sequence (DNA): TGTGCCAGCAGTTTATGGAACAGGCTTGCGAACACCGGGGAGCTGTTTTTT. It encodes CASSLWNRLANTGELFF.

The CDR3 region has the DNA TGTGCCAGCAGCTGGGGACAGCTTGAATCTGGAAACACCATATATTTT. This sequence encodes CASSWGQLESGNTIYF. This chain uses TRBV7-2 with TRBJ1-3; 7 bases fit TRBD1. This CDR3 spans 16 amino acids. V lost 4 bases and J lost 1; bases outside the gene matches: 7. CDR1 and CDR2 (germline): SGHTA, FQGNSA. The full variable domain, in which reference TRBV7-2 and TRBJ1-3 provide the parts outside the CDR3, is GAGVSQSPSNKVTEKGKDVELRCDPISGHTALYWYRQSLGQGLEFLIYFQGNSAPDKSGLPSDRFSAERTGGSVSTLTIQRTQQEDSAVYLCASSWGQLESGNTIYFGEGSWLTVV.

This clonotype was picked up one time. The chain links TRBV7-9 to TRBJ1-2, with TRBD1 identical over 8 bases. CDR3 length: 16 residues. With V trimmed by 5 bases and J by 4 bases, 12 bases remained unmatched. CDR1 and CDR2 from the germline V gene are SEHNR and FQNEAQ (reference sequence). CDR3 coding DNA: TGTGCCAGCAGCCCACCTGTTGGGGACAGGTTCTATGGCTACACCTTC. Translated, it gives CASSPPVGDRFYGYTF.